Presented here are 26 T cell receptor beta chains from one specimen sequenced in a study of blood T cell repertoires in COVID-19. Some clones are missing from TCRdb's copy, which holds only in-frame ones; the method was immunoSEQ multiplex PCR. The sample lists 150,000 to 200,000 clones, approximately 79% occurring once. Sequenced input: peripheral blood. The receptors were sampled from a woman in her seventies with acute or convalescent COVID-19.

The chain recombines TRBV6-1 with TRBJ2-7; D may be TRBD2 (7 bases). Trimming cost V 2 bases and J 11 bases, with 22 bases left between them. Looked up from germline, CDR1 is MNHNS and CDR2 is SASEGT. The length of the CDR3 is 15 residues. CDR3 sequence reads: CASSENSGGAGSEYF. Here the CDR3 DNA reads TGTGCCAGCAGTGAAAATTCGGGGGGCGCGGGATCGGAGTACTTC.

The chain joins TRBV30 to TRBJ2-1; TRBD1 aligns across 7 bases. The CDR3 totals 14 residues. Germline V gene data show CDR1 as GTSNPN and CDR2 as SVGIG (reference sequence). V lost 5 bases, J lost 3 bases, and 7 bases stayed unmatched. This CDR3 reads CAWGQGDYYNEQFF. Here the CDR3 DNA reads TGTGCCTGGGGGCAGGGGGATTACTACAATGAGCAGTTCTTC. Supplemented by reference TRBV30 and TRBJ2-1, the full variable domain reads SQTIHQWPATLVQPVGSPLSLECTVEGTSNPNLYWYRQAAGRGLQLLFYSVGIGQISSEVPQNLSASRPQDRQFILSSKKLLLSDSGFYLCAWGQGDYYNEQFFGPGTRLTVL.

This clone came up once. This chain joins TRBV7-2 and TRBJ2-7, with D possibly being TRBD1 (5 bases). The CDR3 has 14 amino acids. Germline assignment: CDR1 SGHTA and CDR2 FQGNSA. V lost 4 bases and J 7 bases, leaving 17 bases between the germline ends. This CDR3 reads CASSYNRQGGEQYF. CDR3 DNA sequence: TGTGCCAGCAGCTATAATAGGCAGGGCGGTGAGCAGTACTTC. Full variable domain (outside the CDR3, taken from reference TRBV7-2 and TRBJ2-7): GAGVSQSPSNKVTEKGKDVELRCDPISGHTALYWYRQSLGQGLEFLIYFQGNSAPDKSGLPSDRFSAERTGGSVSTLTIQRTQQEDSAVYLCASSYNRQGGEQYFGPGTRLTVT.

CDR3 nucleotides: TGCGCCAGCAGCTTGGAGACAGGAGCCGAAAAACTGTTTTTT. This gives the protein CASSLETGAEKLFF. This chain connects TRBV5-1 to TRBJ1-4, with a tentative D call TRBD1 (6 bases). The CDR3 spans 14 residues. Germline CDR1 reads SGHRS; CDR2 reads YFSETQ. Trimming stripped 0 bases from V and 8 bases from J, with 11 bases between. The full variable domain, in which reference TRBV5-1 and TRBJ1-4 provide the parts outside the CDR3, is KAGVTQTPRYLIKTRGQQVTLSCSPISGHRSVSWYQQTPGQGLQFLFEYFSETQRNKGNFPGRFSGRQFSNSRSEMNVSTLELGDSALYLCASSLETGAEKLFFGSGTQLSVL.

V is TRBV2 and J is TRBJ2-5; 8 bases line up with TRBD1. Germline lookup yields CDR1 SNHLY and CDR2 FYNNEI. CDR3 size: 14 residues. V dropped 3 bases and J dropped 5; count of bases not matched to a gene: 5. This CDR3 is CASSDRGLGETQYF. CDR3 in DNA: TGTGCCAGCAGTGACAGGGGGCTCGGGGAGACCCAGTACTTC.

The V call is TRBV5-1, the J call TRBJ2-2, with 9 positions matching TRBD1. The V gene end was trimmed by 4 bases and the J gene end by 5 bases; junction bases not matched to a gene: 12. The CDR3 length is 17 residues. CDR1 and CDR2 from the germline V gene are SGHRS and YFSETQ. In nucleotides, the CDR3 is TGCGCCAGCAGCCCGGGGACAGGGTCTCCGGGGACCGGGGAGCTGTTTTTT. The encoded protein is CASSPGTGSPGTGELFF.

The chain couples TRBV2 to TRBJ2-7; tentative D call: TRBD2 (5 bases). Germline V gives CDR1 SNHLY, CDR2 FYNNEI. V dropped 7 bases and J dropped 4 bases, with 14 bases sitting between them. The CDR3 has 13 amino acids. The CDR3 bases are TGTGCCAGCAACAGCGGTCCTTGGTACGAGCAGTACTTC. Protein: CASNSGPWYEQYF. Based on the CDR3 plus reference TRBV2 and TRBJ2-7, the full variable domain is EPEVTQTPSHQVTQMGQEVILRCVPISNHLYFYWYRQILGQKVEFLVSFYNNEISEKSEIFDDQFSVERPDGSNFTLKIRSTKLEDSAMYFCASNSGPWYEQYFGPGTRLTVT.

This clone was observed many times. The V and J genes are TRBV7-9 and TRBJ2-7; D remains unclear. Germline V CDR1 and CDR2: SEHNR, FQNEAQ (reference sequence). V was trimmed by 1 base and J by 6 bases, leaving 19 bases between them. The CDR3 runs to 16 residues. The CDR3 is CASSLVYKEMLFEQYF. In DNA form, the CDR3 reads TGTGCCAGCAGCTTAGTTTATAAGGAGATGTTGTTCGAGCAGTACTTC.

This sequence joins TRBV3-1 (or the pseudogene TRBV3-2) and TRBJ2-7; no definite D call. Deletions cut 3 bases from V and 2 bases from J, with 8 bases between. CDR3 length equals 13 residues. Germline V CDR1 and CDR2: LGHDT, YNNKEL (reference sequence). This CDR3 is CASSQRSPYEQYF. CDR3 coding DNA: TGTGCCAGCAGCCAGAGGTCCCCCTACGAGCAGTACTTC.

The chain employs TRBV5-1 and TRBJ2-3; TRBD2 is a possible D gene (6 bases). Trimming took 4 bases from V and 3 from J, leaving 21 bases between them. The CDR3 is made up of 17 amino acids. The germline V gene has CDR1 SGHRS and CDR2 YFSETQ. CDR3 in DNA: TGCGCCAGCAGCCCTCGGGCCCCAACTAGCTCGACAGATACGCAGTATTTT. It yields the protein CASSPRAPTSSTDTQYF.

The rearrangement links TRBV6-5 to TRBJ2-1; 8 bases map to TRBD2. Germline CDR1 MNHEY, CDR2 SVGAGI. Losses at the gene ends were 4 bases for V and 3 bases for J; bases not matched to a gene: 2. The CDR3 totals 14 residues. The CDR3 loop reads CASSLREVYNEQFF. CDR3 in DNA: TGTGCCAGCAGTTTGCGGGAGGTCTACAATGAGCAGTTCTTC.

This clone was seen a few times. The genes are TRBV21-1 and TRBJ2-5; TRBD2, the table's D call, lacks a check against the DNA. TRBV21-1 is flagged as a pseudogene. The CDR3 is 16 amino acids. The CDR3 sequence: CASSYSGRAIRETQYF. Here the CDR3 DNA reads TGTGCCAGCAGCTACAGCGGGAGGGCCATCAGGGAGACCCAGTACTTC.

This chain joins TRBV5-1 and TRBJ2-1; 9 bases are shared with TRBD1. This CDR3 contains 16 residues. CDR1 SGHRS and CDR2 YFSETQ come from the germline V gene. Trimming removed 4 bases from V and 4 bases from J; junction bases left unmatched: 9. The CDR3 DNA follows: TGCGCCAGCAGCCTAGCGTCCGGGACAGGGTACAATGAGCAGTTCTTC. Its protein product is CASSLASGTGYNEQFF.

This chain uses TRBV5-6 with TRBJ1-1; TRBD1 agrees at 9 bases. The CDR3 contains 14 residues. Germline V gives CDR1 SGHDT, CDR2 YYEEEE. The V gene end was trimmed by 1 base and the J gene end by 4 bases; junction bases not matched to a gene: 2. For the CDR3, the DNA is TGTGCCAGCAGCTTGACAGGGGGCGGCACTGAAGCTTTCTTT. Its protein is CASSLTGGGTEAFF.

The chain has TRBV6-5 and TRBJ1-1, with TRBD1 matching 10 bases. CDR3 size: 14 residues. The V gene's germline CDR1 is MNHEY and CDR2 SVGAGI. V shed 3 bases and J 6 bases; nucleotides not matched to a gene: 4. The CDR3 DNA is TGTGCCAGCAGTTATAGGACAGGGGGTTCTGAAGCTTTCTTT. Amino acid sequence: CASSYRTGGSEAFF.

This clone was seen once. The CDR3 region is CASSEQRGGEQYF. Written as DNA, the CDR3 is TGTGCCAGCAGTGAGCAGAGGGGGGGGGAGCAGTACTTC. This rearrangement joins TRBV25-1 to TRBJ2-7; tentatively, D is TRBD2 (7 bases). Germline-derived CDR1 and CDR2 are MGHDK and SYGVNS. Trimming took 3 bases from V and 7 from J, leaving 13 bases between them. The CDR3 loop spans 13 amino acids.

CDR3 amino acids: CASSPGGGQGSNQPQHF. The CDR3 bases are TGTGCCAGCAGCCCCGGGGGGGGACAGGGAAGCAATCAGCCCCAGCATTTT. This chain joins TRBV4-2 and TRBJ1-5; the match to TRBD1 covers 9 bases. The germline CDR1 and CDR2 sequences are LGHNA and YNFKEQ. Trimming removed 4 bases from V and 1 base from J; junction bases left unmatched: 8. The CDR3 contains 17 residues.

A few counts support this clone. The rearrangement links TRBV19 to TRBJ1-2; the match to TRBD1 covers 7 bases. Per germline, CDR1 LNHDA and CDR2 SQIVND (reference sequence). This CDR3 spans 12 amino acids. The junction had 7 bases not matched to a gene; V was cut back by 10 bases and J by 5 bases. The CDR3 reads CATRQGPYGYTF. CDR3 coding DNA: TGTGCCACTAGACAGGGACCTTATGGCTACACCTTC.

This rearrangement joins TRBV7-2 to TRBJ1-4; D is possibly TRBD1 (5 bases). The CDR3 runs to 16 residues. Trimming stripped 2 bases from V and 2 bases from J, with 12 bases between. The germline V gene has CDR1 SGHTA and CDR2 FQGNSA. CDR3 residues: CASSLRGTYTNEKLFF. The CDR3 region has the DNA TGTGCCAGCAGCTTAAGGGGCACCTACACTAATGAAAAACTGTTTTTT.

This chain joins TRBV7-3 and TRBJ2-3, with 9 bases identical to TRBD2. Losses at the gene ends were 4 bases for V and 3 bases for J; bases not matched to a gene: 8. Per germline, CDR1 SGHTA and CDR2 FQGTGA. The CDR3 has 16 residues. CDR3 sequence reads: CASSSQAGGPTDTQYF. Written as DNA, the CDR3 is TGTGCCAGCAGCTCGCAAGCGGGAGGTCCGACAGATACGCAGTATTTT.

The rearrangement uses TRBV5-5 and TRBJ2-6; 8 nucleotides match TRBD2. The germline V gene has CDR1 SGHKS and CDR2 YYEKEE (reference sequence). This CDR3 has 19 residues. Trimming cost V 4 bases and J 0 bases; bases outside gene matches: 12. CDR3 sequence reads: CASSLVASGRFSGANVLTF. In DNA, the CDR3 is TGTGCCAGCAGCCTAGTTGCTAGCGGGCGATTCTCTGGGGCCAACGTCCTGACTTTC.

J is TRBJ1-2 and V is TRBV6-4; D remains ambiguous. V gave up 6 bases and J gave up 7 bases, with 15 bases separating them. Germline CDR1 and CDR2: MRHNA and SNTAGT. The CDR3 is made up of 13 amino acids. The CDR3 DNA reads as TGTGCCAGCAGCCCGGGAGGGATGAGTGGCTACACCTTC. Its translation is CASSPGGMSGYTF.

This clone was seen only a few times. The CDR3 DNA follows: TGCGCCAGCAGTGAGTATGGCAGGCAATGGTTCTTC. Translation: CASSEYGRQWFF. The rearrangement uses TRBV10-1 and TRBJ2-1; D not resolved. Germline CDR1 reads WNHNN; CDR2 reads SYGVQD (reference sequence). The CDR3 totals 12 residues. V lost 1 base and J 15 bases, leaving 13 bases between the germline ends.

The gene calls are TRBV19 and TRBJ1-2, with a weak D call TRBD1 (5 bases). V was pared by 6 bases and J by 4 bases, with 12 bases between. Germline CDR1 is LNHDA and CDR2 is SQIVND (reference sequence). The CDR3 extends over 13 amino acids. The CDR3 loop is CASSPGELYGYTF. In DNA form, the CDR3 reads TGTGCCAGTAGCCCGGGGGAGCTCTATGGCTACACCTTC.

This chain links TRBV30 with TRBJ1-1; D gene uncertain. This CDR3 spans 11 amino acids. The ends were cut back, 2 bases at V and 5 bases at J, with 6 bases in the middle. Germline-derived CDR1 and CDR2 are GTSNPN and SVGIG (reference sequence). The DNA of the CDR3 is TGTGCCTGGAGTCCGCTAACTGAAGCTTTCTTT. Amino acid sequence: CAWSPLTEAFF.

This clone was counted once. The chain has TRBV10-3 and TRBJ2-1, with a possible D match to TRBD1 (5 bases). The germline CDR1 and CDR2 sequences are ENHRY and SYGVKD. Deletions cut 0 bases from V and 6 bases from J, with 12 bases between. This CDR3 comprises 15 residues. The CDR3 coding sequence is TGTGCCATCAGTGAGTCCTTAGGGGATCCCAATGAGCAGTTCTTC. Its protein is CAISESLGDPNEQFF.